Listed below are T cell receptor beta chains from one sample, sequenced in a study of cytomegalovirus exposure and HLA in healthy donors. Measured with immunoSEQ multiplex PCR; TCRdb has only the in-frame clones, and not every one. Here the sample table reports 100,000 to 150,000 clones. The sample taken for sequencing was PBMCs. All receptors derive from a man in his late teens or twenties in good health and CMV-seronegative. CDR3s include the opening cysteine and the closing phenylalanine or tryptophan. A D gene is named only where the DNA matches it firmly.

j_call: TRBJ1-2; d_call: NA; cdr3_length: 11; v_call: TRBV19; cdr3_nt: TGTGCCAGTAGTATCAAGGGGGGCTACACCTTC; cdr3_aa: CASSIKGGYTF
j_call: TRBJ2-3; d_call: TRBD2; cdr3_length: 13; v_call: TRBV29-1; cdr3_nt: TGCAGCGCCGGGACTAGAGTCACAGATACGCAGTATTTT; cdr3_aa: CSAGTRVTDTQYF
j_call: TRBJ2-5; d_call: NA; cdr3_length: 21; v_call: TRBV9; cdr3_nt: TGTGCCAGCAGCGTATTTTCAGGGTCCGTCAGTAGTGGGTCTGTTATAGGGACCCAGTACTTC; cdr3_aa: CASSVFSGSVSSGSVIGTQYF
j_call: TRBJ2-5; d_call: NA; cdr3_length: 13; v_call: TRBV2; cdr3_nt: TGTGCCAGCATCGGGTGGGACCAAGAGACCCAGTACTTC; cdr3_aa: CASIGWDQETQYF
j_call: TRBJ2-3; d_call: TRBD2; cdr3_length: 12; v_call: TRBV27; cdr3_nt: TGTGCCAGCAGGGGCGGACTAGCGGGAGAGTATTTT; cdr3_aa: CASRGGLAGEYF
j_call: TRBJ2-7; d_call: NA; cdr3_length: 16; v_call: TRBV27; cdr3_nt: TGTGCCAGCAGTTTATCTCATCCAGGGGGGACCCACGAGCAGTACTTC; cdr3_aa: CASSLSHPGGTHEQYF
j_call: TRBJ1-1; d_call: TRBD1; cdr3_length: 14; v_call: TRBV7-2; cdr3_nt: TGTGCCAGCAGCTCAACAGGGGGGAACACTGAAGCTTTCTTT; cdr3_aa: CASSSTGGNTEAFF
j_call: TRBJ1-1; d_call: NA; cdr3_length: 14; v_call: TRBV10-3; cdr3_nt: TGTGCCATCAGGGGCCCAGGGGAGGGGACTGAAGCTTTCTTT; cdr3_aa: CAIRGPGEGTEAFF
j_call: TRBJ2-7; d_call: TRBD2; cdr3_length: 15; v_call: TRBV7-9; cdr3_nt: TGTGCCAGCAGCCCCCGGGGCCCGGCGGGGGAAGAGCAGTACTTC; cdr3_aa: CASSPRGPAGEEQYF
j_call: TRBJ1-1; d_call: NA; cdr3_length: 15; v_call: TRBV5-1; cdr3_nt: TGCGCCAGCAGCCTAGGGGCGGAATCGGGTCCTGAAGCTTTCTTT; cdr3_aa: CASSLGAESGPEAFF
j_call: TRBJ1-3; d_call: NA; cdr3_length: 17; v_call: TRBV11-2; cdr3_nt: TGTGCCAGCAGCTATTATAATTTTTCGGGAAGAGGAAACACCATATATTTT; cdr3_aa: CASSYYNFSGRGNTIYF
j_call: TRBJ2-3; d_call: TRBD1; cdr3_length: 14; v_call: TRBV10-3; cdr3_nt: TGTGCCATCAGTGAGGGACAGGGGACAGATACGCAGTATTTT; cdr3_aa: CAISEGQGTDTQYF
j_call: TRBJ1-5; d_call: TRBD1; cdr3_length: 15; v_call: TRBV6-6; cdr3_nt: TGTGCCAGCAACGGACAGGGATACCCCGTTCAGCCCCAGCATTTT; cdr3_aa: CASNGQGYPVQPQHF
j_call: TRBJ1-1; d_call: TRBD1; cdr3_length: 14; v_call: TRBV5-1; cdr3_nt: TGCGCCAGCAGCCGAGGACAGGGCGATCCTGAAGCTTTCTTT; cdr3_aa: CASSRGQGDPEAFF
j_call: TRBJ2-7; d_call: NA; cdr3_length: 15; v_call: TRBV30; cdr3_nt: TGTGCCTTGATCCTAGGTGTGCCGCCCCACTACGAGCAGTACTTC; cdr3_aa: CALILGVPPHYEQYF
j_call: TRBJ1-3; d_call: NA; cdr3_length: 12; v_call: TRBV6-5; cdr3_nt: TGTGCCAGCAGCGGGACAGGAAACACCATATATTTT; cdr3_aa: CASSGTGNTIYF
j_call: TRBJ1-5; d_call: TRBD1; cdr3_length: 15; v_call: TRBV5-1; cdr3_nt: TGCGCCAGCAGCTTGAGAGGGGGCAGCAATCAGCCCCAGCATTTT; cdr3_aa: CASSLRGGSNQPQHF
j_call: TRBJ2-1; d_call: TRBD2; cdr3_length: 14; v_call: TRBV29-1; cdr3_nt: TGCAGCGTCCCTCTAGCGGGGAGCTACAATGAGCAGTTCTTC; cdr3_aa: CSVPLAGSYNEQFF
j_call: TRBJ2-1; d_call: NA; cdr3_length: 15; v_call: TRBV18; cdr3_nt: TGTGCCAGCTCATCCGGGGGCGGGGGCTACAATGAGCAGTTCTTC; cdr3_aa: CASSSGGGGYNEQFF
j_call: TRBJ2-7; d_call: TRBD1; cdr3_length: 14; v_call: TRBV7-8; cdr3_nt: TGTGCCAGCAGCTCTACCAGGGGGCGTATCGAGCAGTACTTC; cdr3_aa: CASSSTRGRIEQYF
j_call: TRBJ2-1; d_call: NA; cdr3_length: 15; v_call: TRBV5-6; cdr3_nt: TGTGCCAGCAGCTTGGCCCTCCGGGGGTTTTATGAGCAGTTCTTC; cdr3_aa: CASSLALRGFYEQFF
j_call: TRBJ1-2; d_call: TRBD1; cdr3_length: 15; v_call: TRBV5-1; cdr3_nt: TGCGCCAGCAGCTACTGGACAGGGGGTGACTATGGCTACACCTTC; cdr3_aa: CASSYWTGGDYGYTF
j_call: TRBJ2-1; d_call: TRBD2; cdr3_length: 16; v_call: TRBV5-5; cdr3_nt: TGTGCCAGCAGCCCGGTGGTAGCGGGAGGCACCAATGAGCAGTTCTTC; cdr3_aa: CASSPVVAGGTNEQFF
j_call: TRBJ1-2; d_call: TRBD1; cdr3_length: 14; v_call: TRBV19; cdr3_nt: TGTGCCAGTAGCACAGGGGGCGTCTCCTATGGCTACACCTTC; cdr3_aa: CASSTGGVSYGYTF
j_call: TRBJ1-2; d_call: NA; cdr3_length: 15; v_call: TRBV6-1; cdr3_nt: TGTGCCAGCTTCGTAGCCAGGGGAAGGGGCTATGGCTACACCTTC; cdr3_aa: CASFVARGRGYGYTF
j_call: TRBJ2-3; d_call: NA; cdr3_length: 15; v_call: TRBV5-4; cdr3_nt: TGTGCCAGCAGCTTGGAGGGGGACACCACAGATACGCAGTATTTT; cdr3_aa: CASSLEGDTTDTQYF
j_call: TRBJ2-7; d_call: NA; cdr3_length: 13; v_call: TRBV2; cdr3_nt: TGTGCCAGCAGGGGGCGAGGATCCTACGAGCAGTACTTC; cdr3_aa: CASRGRGSYEQYF
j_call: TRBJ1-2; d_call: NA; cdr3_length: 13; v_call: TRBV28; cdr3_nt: TGTGCCAGCAGGAAGACAGAGAACTATGGCTACACCTTC; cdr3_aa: CASRKTENYGYTF
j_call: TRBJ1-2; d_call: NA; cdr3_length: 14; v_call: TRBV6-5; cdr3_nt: TGTGCCAGCAGTTACCATTCCAGGAACTATGGCTACACCTTC; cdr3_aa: CASSYHSRNYGYTF
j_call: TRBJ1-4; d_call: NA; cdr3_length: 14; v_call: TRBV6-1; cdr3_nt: TGTGCCAGCAGTGCCAGGGGAATTGGTAAAAAACTGTTTTTT; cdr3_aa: CASSARGIGKKLFF
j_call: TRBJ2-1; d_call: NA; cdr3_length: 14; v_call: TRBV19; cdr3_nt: TGTGCCAGTAGTATATCGCGGCTGAACAATGAGCAGTTCTTC; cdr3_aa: CASSISRLNNEQFF
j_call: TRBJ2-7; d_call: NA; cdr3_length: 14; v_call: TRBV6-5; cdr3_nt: TGTGCCAGCAGTACCCTAGGACAAAGCCACGAGCAGTACTTC; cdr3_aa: CASSTLGQSHEQYF
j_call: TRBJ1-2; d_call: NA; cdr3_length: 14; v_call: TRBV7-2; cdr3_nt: TGTGCCAGCAGCCAGGGTGGAACAAACTATGGCTACACCTTC; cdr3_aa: CASSQGGTNYGYTF
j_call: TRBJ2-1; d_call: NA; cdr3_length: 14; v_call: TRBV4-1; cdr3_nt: TGCGCCAGCAGCCAATCGGGGGATCGGGATGAGCAGTTCTTC; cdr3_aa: CASSQSGDRDEQFF
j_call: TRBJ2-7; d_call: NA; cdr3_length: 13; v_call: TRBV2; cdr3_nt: TGTGCCAGCGGTAGGCGGACAAGCTACGAGCAGTACTTC; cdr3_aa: CASGRRTSYEQYF
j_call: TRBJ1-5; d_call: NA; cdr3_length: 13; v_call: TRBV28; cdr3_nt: TGTGCCAGCAGTTCTAGGAGCAATCAGCCCCAGCATTTT; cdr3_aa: CASSSRSNQPQHF
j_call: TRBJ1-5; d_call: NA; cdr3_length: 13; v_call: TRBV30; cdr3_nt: TGTGCCTGGAGTAGGACTGGAGGTCAGCCCCAGCATTTT; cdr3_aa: CAWSRTGGQPQHF
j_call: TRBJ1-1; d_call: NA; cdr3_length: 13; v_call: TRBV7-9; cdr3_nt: TGTGCCAGCAACCTCGACAGGAACACTGAAGCTTTCTTT; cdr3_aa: CASNLDRNTEAFF
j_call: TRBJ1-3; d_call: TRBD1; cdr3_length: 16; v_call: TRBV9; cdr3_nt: TGTGCCAGCAGCGCGAACAGGGGAGACTCTGGAAACACCATATATTTT; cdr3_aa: CASSANRGDSGNTIYF
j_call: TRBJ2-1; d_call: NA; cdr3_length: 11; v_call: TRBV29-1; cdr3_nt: TGCAGCGTTGGGGCCTGGAATGAGCAGTTCTTC; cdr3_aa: CSVGAWNEQFF
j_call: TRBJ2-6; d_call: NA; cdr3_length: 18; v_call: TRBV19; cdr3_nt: TGTGCCAGTCAGGGCAGGCCAGGGAGGATCGCTGGGGCCAACGTCCTGACTTTC; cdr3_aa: CASQGRPGRIAGANVLTF
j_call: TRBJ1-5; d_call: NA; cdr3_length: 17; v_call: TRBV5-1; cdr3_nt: TGCGCCAGCAGCTCTCAACCCGGGGGGGCCGACCCATGGCCCCAGCATTTT; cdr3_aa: CASSSQPGGADPWPQHF
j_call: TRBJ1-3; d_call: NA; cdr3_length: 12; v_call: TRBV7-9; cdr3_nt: TGTGCCAGCAGCTTAGTTCTAAACACCATATATTTT; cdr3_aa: CASSLVLNTIYF
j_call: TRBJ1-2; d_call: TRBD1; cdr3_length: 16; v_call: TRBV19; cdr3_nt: TGTGCCAGTAGTATCATTCTCTGGGACAGGGGCTATGGCTACACCTTC; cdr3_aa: CASSIILWDRGYGYTF
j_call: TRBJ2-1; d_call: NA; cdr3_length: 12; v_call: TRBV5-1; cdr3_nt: TGCGCCAGCAGCTCCTTAAACGGTGAGCAGTTCTTC; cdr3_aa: CASSSLNGEQFF
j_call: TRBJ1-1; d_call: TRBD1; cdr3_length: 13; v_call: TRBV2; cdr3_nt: TGTGCCAGCGAAAGGGACAGGAACACTGAAGCTTTCTTT; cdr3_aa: CASERDRNTEAFF
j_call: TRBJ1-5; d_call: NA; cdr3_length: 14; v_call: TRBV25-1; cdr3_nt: TGTGCCAGCAGTGCATCACAGGGTCCTCAGCCCCAGCATTTT; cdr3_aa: CASSASQGPQPQHF
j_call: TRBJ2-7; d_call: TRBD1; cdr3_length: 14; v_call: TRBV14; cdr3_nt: TGTGCCAGCAGCGCCGGGACAGGGGTTGTTCGGTTGTACTTC; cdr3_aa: CASSAGTGVVRLYF
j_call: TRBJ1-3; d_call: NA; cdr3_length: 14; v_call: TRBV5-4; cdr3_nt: TGTGCCAGCAGCTCAGGGGTGAATGGAAACACCATATATTTT; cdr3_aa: CASSSGVNGNTIYF
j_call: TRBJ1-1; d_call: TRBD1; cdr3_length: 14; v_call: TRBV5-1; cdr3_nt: TGCGCCAGCAGCTTGGAGGGGGCAGGGGATGAAGCTTTCTTT; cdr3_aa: CASSLEGAGDEAFF
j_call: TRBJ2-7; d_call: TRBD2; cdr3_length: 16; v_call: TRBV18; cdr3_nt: TGTGCCAGCTCGCCCACCGGGACTAGCGGGAGAGGCGAGCAGTACTTC; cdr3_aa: CASSPTGTSGRGEQYF
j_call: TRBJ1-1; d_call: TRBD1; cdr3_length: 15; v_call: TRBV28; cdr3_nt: TGTGCCAGCAGCCCAGACAGGGAGGTGAACACTGAAGCTTTCTTT; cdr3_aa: CASSPDREVNTEAFF
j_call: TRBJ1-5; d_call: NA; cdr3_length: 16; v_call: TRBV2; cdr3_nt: TGTGCCAGCAGTGTTGGCAGGGAAGGCGGCAATCAGCCCCAGCATTTT; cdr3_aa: CASSVGREGGNQPQHF
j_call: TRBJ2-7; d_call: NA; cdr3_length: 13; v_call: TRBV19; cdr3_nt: TGTGCCAGTAGTATAAATGAGGTCTACGAGCAGTACTTC; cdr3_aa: CASSINEVYEQYF
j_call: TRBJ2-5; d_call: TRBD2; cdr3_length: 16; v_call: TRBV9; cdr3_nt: TGTGCCAGCAGCGGGACTAGCGGGGGCCTTCGGGAGACCCAGTACTTC; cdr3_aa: CASSGTSGGLRETQYF
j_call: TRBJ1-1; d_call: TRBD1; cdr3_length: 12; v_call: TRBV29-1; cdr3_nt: TGCAGCGTGGGACAGGGCTTAGGTGAAGCTTTCTTT; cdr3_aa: CSVGQGLGEAFF
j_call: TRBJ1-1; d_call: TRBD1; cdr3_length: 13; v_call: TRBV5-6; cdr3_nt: TGTGCCAGCAGCTTGTTCAGGGGGCTTGAAGCTTTCTTT; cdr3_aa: CASSLFRGLEAFF
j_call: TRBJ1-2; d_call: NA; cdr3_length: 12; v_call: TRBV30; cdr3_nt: TGTGCCTGGAGCCGCCAGACGGGGGGCTACACCTTC; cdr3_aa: CAWSRQTGGYTF